The rows below give T cell receptor beta chains drawn from one sample of a study of blood T cell repertoires in COVID-19. Profiled with immunoSEQ multiplex PCR; TCRdb holds only in-frame clones, not every one. The top ten clones hold approximately 4% of a sample with about 190,000 clones, 88% of them seen once. The sequencing sample was made of peripheral blood. The receptor set was obtained from a human donor in a cohort sampled during active COVID-19. Each CDR3 is given with its conserved first and last residue. The D gene is left open where the match is weak. Clone size is shown for a subset of rows, as once, few, many or a class of expanded clone.

v_call: TRBV5-6; clone_size: -; j_call: TRBJ2-3; d_call: TRBD2; cdr3_aa: CASSPLLGGGALDTQYF; cdr3_nt: TGTGCCAGCAGCCCGCTTTTGGGCGGGGGGGCCCTAGATACGCAGTATTTT
v_call: TRBV24-1; clone_size: -; j_call: TRBJ1-1; d_call: TRBD1; cdr3_aa: CATSDPRTGFEAFF; cdr3_nt: TGTGCCACCAGTGACCCAAGGACAGGGTTTGAAGCTTTCTTT
v_call: TRBV27; clone_size: -; j_call: TRBJ2-4; d_call: TRBD1; cdr3_aa: CASRKPGQGGIQYF; cdr3_nt: TGTGCCAGCAGGAAACCGGGACAGGGAGGAATTCAGTACTTC
v_call: TRBV6-2/TRBV6-3; clone_size: -; j_call: TRBJ2-1; d_call: TRBD2; cdr3_aa: CASSYLRTSGAYNEQFF; cdr3_nt: TGTGCCAGCAGTTACTTAAGGACTAGCGGGGCCTACAATGAGCAGTTCTTC
v_call: TRBV19; clone_size: once; j_call: TRBJ1-6; d_call: -; cdr3_aa: CASKTDSHNSPLHF; cdr3_nt: TGTGCCAGTAAGACAGACAGTCATAATTCACCCCTCCACTTT
v_call: TRBV19; clone_size: -; j_call: TRBJ2-3; d_call: TRBD1; cdr3_aa: CASSIALDRGTFTDTQYF; cdr3_nt: TGTGCCAGTAGTATAGCCCTGGACAGGGGGACTTTCACAGATACGCAGTATTTT
v_call: TRBV3-1/TRBV3-2; clone_size: -; j_call: TRBJ2-5; d_call: TRBD1; cdr3_aa: CASSIDPGQGLVATQYF; cdr3_nt: TGTGCCAGCAGCATTGACCCGGGACAGGGTTTGGTAGCGACCCAGTACTTC
v_call: TRBV4-3; clone_size: -; j_call: TRBJ2-5; d_call: -; cdr3_aa: CASSQNGRGEETQYF; cdr3_nt: TGCGCCAGCAGCCAGAACGGCAGGGGGGAAGAGACCCAGTACTTC
v_call: TRBV5-4; clone_size: -; j_call: TRBJ1-1; d_call: -; cdr3_aa: CASSLAPVRNTEAFF; cdr3_nt: TGTGCCAGCAGCTTGGCCCCCGTGAGGAACACTGAAGCTTTCTTT
v_call: TRBV30; clone_size: -; j_call: TRBJ2-5; d_call: -; cdr3_aa: CAWSVGGFRETQYF; cdr3_nt: TGTGCCTGGAGTGTAGGCGGGTTTAGAGAGACCCAGTACTTC
v_call: TRBV4-1; clone_size: few; j_call: TRBJ2-7; d_call: -; cdr3_aa: CASSPHAQSYEQYF; cdr3_nt: TGCGCCAGCAGCCCCCACGCACAGTCCTACGAGCAGTACTTC
v_call: TRBV9; clone_size: -; j_call: TRBJ1-2; d_call: -; cdr3_aa: CASSATFGQSNYGYTF; cdr3_nt: TGTGCCAGCAGCGCGACCTTCGGACAGTCTAACTATGGCTACACCTTC
v_call: TRBV7-2; clone_size: -; j_call: TRBJ1-4; d_call: TRBD1; cdr3_aa: CASSLVVGTGHGEKLFF; cdr3_nt: TGTGCCAGCAGCTTAGTGGTGGGGACAGGGCACGGTGAAAAACTGTTTTTT
v_call: TRBV7-9; clone_size: few; j_call: TRBJ1-4; d_call: TRBD1; cdr3_aa: CASSLVTGANEKLFF; cdr3_nt: TGTGCCAGCAGCTTAGTGACAGGGGCAAATGAAAAACTGTTTTTT
v_call: TRBV28; clone_size: -; j_call: TRBJ2-7; d_call: TRBD1; cdr3_aa: CASRQPGQSSYEQYF; cdr3_nt: TGTGCCAGCAGACAACCGGGACAGAGCTCCTACGAGCAGTACTTC